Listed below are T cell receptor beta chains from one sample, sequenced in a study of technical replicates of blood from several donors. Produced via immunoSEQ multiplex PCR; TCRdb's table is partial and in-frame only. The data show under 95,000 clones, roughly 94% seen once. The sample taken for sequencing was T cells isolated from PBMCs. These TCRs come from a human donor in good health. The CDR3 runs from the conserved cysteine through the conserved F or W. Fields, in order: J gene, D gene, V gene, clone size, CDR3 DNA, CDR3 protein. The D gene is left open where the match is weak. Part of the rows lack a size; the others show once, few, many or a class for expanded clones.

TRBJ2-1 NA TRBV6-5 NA TGTGCCAGCAGTTTCCACTCCTACAATGAGCAGTTCTTC CASSFHSYNEQFF
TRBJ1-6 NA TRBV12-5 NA TGTGCTAGTGGTCCCCACCAAGGGGGGGCCGACCAAAATTCACCCCTCCACTTT CASGPHQGGADQNSPLHF
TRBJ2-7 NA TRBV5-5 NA TGTGCCAGCAGGGCAGGTACCTACTACGAGCAGTACTTC CASRAGTYYEQYF
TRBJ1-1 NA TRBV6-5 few TGTGCCAGCAGTCAGGGGCAGAACACTGAAGCTTTCTTT CASSQGQNTEAFF
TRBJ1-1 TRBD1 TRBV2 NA TGTGCCAGCACGGTAGGGGGCAGGGACACTGAAGCTTTCTTT CASTVGGRDTEAFF
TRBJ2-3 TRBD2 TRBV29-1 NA TGCAGCGGAAATAGCGGGAACGGTGTAGATACGCAGTATTTT CSGNSGNGVDTQYF
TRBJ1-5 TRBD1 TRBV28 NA TGTGCCAGCAGGAGACAGGGGTTTCGCAATCAGCCCCAGCATTTT CASRRQGFRNQPQHF
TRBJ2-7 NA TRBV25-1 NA TGTGCCAGCAGTGAAGGCCCGGGAGCCCCGCCGTACTTC CASSEGPGAPPYF
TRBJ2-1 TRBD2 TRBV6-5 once TGTGCCAGCGGCGGGGGATTTTACAATGAGCAGTTCTTC CASGGGFYNEQFF
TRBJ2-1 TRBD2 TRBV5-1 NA TGCGCCAGCAGCTTGGTCCCAGCGGGGGGGGACAATGAGCAGTTCTTC CASSLVPAGGDNEQFF
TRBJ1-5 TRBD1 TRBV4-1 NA TGCGCCAGCAGCGCACAGGGGGCAAATCAGCCCCAGCATTTT CASSAQGANQPQHF
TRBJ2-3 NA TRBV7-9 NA TGTGCCAGCAGCCATGGGGGAGGGGGGTTCGATACGCAGTATTTT CASSHGGGGFDTQYF
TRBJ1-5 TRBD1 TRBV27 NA TGTGCCAGCAGGGCGGACAGGTCCGACAATCAGCCCCAGCATTTT CASRADRSDNQPQHF
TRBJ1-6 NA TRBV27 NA TGTGCCAGCAGTTTAAGGGGAGGGCGGAGTCGTTTACCCCTCCACTTT CASSLRGGRSRLPLHF
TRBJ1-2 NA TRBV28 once TGTGCCAGCAGGGAAAACAGGGTCTCCTACTTTGGCTACACCTTC CASRENRVSYFGYTF
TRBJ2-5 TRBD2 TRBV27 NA TGTGCCAGCAGTTCCCCCGGGACTCCCGGGAGGGAGCAGTACTTC CASSSPGTPGREQYF
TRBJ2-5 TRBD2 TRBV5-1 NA TGCGCCAGCAGCTTGGCGGGACTAGCGGGATTAGAGACCCAGTACTTC CASSLAGLAGLETQYF